The T cell receptor (beta chain) described here comes from a study of CD8+CD57+ T cells in acquired aplastic anemia. Before being chosen for sequencing, patients had shown CD8+CD57+ cell expansion by flow cytometry. Genomic DNA, the template, was used for profiling of the TCR beta VDJ and CDR3. TCRdb used MiXCR to reprocess the reads, holding one entry per CDR3 protein. The sample records 120,000 or so distinct CDR3 sequences, 40% being singletons. The V gene's germline CDR1 is SNHLY and CDR2 FYNNEI. J was trimmed by 9 bases and V by 5 bases; bases with no gene match: 6. The CDR3 sequence is 15 residues long.

Specimen: sorted CD4+, CD8+, or CD8+CD57+ T cells (not recorded which) from PBMCs. The sequence came from a human donor with aplastic anemia. This rearrangement joins TRBV2 to TRBJ2-1; 14 nucleotides match TRBD2. As DNA, the CDR3 is TGTGCCAGCAGTCCGACTAGCGGGGGGGCTAGTGAGCAGTTCTTC. The encoded protein is CASSPTSGGASEQFF.